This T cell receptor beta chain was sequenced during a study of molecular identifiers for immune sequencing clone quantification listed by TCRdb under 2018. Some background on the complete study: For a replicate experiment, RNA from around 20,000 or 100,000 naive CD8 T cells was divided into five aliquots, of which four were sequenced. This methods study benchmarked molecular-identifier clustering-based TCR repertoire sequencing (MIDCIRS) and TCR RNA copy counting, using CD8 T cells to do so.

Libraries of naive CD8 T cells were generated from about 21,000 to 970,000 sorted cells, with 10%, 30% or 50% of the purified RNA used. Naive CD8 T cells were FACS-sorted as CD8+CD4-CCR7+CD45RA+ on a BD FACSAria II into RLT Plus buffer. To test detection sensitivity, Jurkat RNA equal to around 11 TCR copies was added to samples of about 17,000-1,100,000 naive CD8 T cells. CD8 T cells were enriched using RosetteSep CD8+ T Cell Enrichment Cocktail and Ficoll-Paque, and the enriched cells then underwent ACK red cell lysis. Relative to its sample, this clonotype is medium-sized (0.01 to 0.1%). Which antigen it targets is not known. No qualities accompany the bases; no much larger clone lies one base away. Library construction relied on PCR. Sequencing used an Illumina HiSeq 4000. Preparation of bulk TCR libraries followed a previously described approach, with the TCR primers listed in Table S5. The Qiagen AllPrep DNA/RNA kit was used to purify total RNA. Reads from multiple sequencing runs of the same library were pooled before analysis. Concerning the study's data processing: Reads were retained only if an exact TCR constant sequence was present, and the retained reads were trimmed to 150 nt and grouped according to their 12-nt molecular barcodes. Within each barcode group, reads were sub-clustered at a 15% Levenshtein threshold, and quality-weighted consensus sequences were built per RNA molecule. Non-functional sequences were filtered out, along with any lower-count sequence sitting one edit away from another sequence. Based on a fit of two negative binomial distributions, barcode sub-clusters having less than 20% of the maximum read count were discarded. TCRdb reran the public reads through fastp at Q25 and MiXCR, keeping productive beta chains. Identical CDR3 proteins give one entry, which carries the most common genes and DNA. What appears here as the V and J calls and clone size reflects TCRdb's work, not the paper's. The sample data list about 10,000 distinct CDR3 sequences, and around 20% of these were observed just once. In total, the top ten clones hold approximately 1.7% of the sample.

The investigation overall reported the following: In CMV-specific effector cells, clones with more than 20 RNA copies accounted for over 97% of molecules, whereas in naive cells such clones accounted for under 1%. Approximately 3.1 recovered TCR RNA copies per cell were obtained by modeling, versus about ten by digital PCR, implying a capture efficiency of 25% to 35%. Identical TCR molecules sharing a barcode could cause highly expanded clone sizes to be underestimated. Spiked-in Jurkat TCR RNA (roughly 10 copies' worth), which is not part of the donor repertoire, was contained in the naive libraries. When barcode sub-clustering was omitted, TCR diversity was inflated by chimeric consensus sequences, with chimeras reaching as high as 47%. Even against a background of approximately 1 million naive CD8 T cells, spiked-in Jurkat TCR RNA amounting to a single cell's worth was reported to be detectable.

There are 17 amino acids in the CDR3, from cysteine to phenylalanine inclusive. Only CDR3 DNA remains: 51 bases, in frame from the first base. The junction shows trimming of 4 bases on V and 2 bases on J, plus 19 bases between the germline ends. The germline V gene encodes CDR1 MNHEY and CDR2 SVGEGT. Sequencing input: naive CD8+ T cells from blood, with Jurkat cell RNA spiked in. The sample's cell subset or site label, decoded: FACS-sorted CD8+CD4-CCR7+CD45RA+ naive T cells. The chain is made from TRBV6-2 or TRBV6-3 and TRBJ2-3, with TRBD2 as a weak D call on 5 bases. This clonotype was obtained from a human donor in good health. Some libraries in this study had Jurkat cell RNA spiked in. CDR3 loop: CASSSARAVPHTDTQYF. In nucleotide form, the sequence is TGTGCCAGCAGTTCGGCGCGGGCCGTCCCACACACAGATACGCAGTATTTT.